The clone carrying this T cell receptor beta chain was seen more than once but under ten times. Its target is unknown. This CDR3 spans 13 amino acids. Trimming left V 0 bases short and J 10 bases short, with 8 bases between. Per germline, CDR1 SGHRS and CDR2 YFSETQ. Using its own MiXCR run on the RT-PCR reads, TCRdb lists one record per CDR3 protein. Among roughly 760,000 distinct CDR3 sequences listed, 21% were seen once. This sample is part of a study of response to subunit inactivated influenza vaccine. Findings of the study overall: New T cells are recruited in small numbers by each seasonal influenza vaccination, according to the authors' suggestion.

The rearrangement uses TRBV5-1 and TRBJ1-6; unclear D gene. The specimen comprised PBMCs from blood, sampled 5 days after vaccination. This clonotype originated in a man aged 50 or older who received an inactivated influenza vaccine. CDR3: CASSLGPDSPLHF. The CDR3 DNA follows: TGCGCCAGCAGCTTGGGACCTGACTCACCCCTCCACTTT.